This T cell receptor (beta chain) was found in a study of early T cells in non-severe SARS-CoV-2 infection. Overall study context: Sequencing input comprised bulk RNA from unsorted whole blood; chain pairing was not available.

This clonotype was seen more than once but under ten times. The germline V gene encodes CDR1 SGHNT and CDR2 YYREEE (reference sequence). J lost 8 bases, V lost 0 bases, and 9 bases had no gene match. CDR3 length: 16 amino acids. Individual cDNA molecules received unique molecular identifiers. MiXCR, applied by TCRdb to the 5' RACE reads, yields one record per CDR3 protein. The repertoire holds around 78,000 distinct CDR3 sequences, with about an eighth as singletons. The sequence came from an adult who was a healthcare worker with PCR-confirmed SARS-CoV-2 infection or an uninfected control (not recorded which). Sequencing was done on a sample of whole blood. J is TRBJ2-1 and V is TRBV5-4; 9 bases agree with TRBD2. This chain's CDR3 is CASSLASLAGRHEQFF. CDR3 nucleotide sequence: TGTGCCAGCAGCTTGGCCTCTCTAGCGGGAAGACATGAGCAGTTCTTC.